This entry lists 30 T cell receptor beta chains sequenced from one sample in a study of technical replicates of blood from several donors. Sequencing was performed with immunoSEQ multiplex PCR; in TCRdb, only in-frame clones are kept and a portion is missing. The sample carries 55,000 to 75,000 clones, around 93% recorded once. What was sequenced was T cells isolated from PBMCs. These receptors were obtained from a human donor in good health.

This CDR3 is CASSQDSNYGYTF. The DNA for the CDR3 is TGTGCCAGCAGCCAGGACAGTAACTATGGCTACACCTTC. The V call is TRBV7-9, the J call TRBJ1-2; D is possibly TRBD1 (6 bases). Trimming stripped 5 bases from V and 1 base from J, with 8 bases between. Germline CDR1 is SEHNR and CDR2 is FQNEAQ (reference sequence). There are 13 residues in the CDR3.

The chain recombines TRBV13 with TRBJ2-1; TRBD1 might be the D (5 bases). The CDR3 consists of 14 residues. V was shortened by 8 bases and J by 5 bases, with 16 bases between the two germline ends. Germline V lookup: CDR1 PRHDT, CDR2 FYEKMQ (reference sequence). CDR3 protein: CASQKGAINNEQFF. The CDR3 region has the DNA TGTGCCAGCCAGAAAGGGGCAATTAACAATGAGCAGTTCTTC.

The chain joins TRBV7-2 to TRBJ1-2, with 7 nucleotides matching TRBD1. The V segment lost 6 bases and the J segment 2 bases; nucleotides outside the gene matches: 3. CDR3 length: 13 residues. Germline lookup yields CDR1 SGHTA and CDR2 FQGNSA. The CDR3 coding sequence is TGTGCCAGCAGTAAGACAGGGAACTATGGCTACACCTTC. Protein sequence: CASSKTGNYGYTF.

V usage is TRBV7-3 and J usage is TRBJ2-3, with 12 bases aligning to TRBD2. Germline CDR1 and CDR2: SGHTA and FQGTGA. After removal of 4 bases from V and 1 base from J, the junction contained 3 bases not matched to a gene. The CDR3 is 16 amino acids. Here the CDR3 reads CASSSSGRARTDTQYF. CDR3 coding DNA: TGTGCCAGCAGCTCTAGCGGGAGGGCCCGCACAGATACGCAGTATTTT.

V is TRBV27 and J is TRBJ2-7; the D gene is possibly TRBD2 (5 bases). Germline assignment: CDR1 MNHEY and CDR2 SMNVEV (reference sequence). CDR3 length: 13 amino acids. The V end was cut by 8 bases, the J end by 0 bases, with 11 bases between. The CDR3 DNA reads TGTGCCAGCCGAAGCGGTAGCTCCTACGAGCAGTACTTC. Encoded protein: CASRSGSSYEQYF.

Here the CDR3 reads CASSQGPGKGETQYF. In nucleotides, the CDR3 is TGTGCCAGCAGCCAAGGTCCGGGAAAAGGGGAGACCCAGTACTTC. The rearrangement joins TRBV14 to TRBJ2-5; D is possibly TRBD2 (5 bases). Between the trimmed V and J ends, which lost 1 base and 5 bases, there was a span of 14 bases. The CDR3 runs 15 residues. The germline V gene encodes CDR1 SGHDN and CDR2 FVKESK.

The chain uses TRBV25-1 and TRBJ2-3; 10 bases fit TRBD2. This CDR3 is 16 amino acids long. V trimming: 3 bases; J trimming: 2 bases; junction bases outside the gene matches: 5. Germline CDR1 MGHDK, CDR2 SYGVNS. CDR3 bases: TGTGCCAGCAGTGACTTAGCGGGAGGTTTCACAGATACGCAGTATTTT. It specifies CASSDLAGGFTDTQYF.

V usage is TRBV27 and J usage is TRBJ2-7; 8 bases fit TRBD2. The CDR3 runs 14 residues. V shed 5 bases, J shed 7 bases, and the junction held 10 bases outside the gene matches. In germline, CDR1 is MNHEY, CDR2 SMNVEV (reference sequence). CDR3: CASSVGRALEEQYF. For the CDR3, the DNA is TGTGCCAGCAGTGTCGGGAGGGCCTTAGAGGAGCAGTACTTC.

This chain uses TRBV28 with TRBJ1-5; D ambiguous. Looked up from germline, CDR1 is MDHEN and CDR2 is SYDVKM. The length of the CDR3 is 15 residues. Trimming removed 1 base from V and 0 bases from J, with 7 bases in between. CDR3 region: CASSLLSDSNQPQHF. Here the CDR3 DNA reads TGTGCCAGCAGTTTATTATCAGATAGCAATCAGCCCCAGCATTTT. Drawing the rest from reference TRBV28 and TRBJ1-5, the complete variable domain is DVKVTQSSRYLVKRTGEKVFLECVQDMDHENMFWYRQDPGLGLRLIYFSYDVKMKEKGDIPEGYSVSREKKERFSLILESASTNQTSMYLCASSLLSDSNQPQHFGDGTRLSIL.

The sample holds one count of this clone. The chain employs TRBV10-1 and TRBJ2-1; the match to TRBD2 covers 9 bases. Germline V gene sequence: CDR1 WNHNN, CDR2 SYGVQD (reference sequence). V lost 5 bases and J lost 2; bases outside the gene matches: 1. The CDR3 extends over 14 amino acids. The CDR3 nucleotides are TGCGCCAGCAGTCGACTAGCGGCCTACAATGAGCAGTTCTTC. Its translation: CASSRLAAYNEQFF.

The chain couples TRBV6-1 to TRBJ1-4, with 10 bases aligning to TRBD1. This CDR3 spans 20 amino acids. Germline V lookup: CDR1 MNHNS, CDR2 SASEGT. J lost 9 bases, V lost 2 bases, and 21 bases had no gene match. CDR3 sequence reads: CASSERPSSLGGQGRKKLFF. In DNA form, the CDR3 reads TGTGCCAGCAGTGAAAGGCCTTCATCGCTAGGGGGACAGGGGAGGAAAAAACTGTTTTTT.

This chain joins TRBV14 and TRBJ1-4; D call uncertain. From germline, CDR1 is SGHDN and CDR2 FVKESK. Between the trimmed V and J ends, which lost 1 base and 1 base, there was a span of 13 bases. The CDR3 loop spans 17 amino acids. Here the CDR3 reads CASSQVSPRVTNEKLFF. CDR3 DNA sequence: TGTGCCAGCAGCCAAGTTTCACCTCGGGTAACTAATGAAAAACTGTTTTTT. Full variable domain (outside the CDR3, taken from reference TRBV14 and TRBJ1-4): EAGVTQFPSHSVIEKGQTVTLRCDPISGHDNLYWYRRVMGKEIKFLLHFVKESKQDESGMPNNRFLAERTGGTYSTLKVQPAELEDSGVYFCASSQVSPRVTNEKLFFGSGTQLSVL.

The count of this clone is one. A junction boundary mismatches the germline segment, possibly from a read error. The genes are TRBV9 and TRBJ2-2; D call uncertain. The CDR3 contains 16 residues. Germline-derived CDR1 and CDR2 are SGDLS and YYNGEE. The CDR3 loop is CASSATLFQNAGELFF. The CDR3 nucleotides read TGTGCCAGCAGCGCCACGTTGTTTCAGAACGCCGGGGAGCTGTTTTTT.

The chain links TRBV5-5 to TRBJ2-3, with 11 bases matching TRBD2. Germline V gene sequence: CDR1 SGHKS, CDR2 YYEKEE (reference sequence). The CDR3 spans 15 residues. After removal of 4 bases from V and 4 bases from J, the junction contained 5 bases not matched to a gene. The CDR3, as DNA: TGTGCCAGCAGCGCCACTAGCGGGAGATCAGATACGCAGTATTTT. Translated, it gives CASSATSGRSDTQYF.

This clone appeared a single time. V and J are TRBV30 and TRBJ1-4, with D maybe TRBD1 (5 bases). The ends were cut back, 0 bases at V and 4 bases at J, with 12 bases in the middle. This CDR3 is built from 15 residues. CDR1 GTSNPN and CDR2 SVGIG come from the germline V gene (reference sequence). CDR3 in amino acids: CAWSVKGISNEKLFF. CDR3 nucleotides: TGTGCCTGGAGTGTAAAGGGGATCAGTAATGAAAAACTGTTTTTT.

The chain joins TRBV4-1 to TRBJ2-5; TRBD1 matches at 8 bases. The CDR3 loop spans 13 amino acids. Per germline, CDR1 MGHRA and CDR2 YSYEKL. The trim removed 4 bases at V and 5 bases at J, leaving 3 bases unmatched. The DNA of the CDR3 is TGCGCCAGCAGCCTTCGGACAGGGGAGACCCAGTACTTC. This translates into CASSLRTGETQYF.

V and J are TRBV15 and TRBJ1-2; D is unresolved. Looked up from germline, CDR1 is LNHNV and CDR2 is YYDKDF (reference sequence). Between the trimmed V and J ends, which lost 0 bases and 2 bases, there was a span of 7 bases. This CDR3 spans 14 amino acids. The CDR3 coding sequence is TGTGCCACCAGCAGAGAGCGGCTAAACTATGGCTACACCTTC. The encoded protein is CATSRERLNYGYTF.

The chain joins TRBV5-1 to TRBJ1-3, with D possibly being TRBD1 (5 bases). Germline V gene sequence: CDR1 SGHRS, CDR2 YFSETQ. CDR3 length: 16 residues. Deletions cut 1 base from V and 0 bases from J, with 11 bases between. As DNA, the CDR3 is TGCGCCAGCAGCTTGTTAGGGGCTACCTCTGGAAACACCATATATTTT. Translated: CASSLLGATSGNTIYF.

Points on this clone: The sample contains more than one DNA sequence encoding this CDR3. CDR3 nucleotides: TGTGCCTGGACCCGGGACAGCTATGGCTACACCTTC. It encodes CAWTRDSYGYTF. The gene calls are TRBV30 and TRBJ1-2; 7 bases map to TRBD1. CDR1 and CDR2 (germline): GTSNPN, SVGIG (reference sequence). This CDR3 is built from 12 residues. J lost 4 bases, V lost 4 bases, and 3 bases had no gene match.

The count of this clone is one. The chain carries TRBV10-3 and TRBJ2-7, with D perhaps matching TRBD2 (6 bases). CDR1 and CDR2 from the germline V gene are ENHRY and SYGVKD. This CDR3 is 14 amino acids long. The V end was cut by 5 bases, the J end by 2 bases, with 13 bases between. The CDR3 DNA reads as TGTGCCATCAGTTCGATAGCGGAGACCTACGAGCAGTACTTC. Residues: CAISSIAETYEQYF.

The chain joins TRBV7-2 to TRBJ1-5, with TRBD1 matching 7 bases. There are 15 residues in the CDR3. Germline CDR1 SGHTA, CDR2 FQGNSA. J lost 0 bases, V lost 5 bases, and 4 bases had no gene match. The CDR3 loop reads CASSPRTGSNQPQHF. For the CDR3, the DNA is TGTGCCAGCAGCCCCCGGACAGGTAGCAATCAGCCCCAGCATTTT. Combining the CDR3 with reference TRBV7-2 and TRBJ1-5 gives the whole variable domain GAGVSQSPSNKVTEKGKDVELRCDPISGHTALYWYRQSLGQGLEFLIYFQGNSAPDKSGLPSDRFSAERTGGSVSTLTIQRTQQEDSAVYLCASSPRTGSNQPQHFGDGTRLSIL.

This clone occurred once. CDR3 coding DNA: TGCGCCAGCAGCTTGAACGCGGGAGGGACCGGGGAGCTGTTTTTT. Translating it yields CASSLNAGGTGELFF. The V and J genes are TRBV5-1 and TRBJ2-2; the match to TRBD2 covers 9 bases. The CDR3 loop spans 15 amino acids. With 1 base clipped from V and 5 bases from J, the junction kept 3 bases outside the gene matches. CDR1 and CDR2 from the germline V gene are SGHRS and YFSETQ.

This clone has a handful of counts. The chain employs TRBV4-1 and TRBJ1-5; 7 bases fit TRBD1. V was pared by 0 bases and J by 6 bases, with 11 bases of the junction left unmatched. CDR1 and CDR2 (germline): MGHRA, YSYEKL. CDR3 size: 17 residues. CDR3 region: CASSQDVRGISGQPQHF. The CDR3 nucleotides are TGCGCCAGCAGCCAAGATGTCAGGGGGATATCTGGTCAGCCCCAGCATTTT.

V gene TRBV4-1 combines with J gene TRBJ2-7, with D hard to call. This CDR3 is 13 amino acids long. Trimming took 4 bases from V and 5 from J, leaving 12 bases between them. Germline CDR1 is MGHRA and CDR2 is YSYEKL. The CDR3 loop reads CASSRTLLDEQYF. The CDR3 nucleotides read TGCGCCAGCAGCCGTACCTTACTTGACGAGCAGTACTTC.

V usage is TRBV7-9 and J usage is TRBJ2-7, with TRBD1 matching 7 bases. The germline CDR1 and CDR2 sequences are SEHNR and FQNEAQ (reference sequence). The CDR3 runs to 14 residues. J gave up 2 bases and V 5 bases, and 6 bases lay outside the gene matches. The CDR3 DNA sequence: TGTGCCAGCAGCCCGACGGGACAGCCCTACGAGCAGTACTTC. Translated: CASSPTGQPYEQYF.

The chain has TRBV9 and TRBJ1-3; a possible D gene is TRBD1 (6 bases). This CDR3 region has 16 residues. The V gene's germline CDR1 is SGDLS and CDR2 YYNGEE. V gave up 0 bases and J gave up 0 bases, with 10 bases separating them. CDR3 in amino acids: CASSVDRAGSGNTIYF. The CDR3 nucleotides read TGTGCCAGCAGCGTAGACAGGGCAGGCTCTGGAAACACCATATATTTT.

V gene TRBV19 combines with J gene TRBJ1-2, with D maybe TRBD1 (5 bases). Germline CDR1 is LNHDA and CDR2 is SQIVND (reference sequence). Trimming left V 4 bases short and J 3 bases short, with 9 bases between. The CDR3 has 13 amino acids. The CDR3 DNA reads TGTGCCAGTAGTAATAAGGGGCACTATGGCTACACCTTC. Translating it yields CASSNKGHYGYTF.

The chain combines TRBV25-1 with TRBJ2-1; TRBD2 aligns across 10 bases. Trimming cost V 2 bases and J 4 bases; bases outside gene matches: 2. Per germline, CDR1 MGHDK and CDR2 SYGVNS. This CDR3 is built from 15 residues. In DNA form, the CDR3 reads TGTGCCAGCAGTGAAAGCGGGAGGGGATACAATGAGCAGTTCTTC. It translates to CASSESGRGYNEQFF.

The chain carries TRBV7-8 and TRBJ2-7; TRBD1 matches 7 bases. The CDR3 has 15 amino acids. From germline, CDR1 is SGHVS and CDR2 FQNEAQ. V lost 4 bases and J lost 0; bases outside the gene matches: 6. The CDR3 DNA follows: TGTGCCAGCAGCTCCTTCGGGACAGCCTCCTACGAGCAGTACTTC. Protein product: CASSSFGTASYEQYF.

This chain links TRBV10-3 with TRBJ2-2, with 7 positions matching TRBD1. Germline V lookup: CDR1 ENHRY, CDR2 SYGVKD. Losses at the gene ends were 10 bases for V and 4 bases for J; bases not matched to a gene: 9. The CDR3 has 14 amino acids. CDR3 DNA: TGTGCCACCTCAGAGGGGGCTGGCACCGGGGAGCTGTTTTTT. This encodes CATSEGAGTGELFF.